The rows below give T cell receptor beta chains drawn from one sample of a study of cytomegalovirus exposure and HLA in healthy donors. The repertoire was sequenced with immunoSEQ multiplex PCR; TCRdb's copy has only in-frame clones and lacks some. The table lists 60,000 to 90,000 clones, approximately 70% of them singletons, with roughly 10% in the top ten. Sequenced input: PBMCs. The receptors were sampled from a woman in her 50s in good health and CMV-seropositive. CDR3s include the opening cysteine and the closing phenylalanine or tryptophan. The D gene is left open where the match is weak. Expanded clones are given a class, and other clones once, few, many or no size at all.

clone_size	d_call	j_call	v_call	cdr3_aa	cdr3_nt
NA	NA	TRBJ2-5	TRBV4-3	CASSHQQGSETQYF	TGCGCCAGCAGCCACCAACAGGGATCCGAGACCCAGTACTTC
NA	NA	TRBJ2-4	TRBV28	CASSSRDLTNIQYF	TGTGCCAGCAGTTCCCGGGATTTAACAAACATTCAGTACTTC
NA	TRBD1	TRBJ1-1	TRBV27	CASRGTGGTAFF	TGTGCCAGCAGGGGGACAGGGGGCACGGCTTTCTTT
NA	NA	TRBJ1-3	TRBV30	CAWSLTAAFSGNTIYF	TGTGCCTGGAGTTTGACTGCGGCGTTCTCTGGAAACACCATATATTTT
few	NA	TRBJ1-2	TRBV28	CASSLSHRVDGYTF	TGTGCCAGCAGTTTATCTCACAGGGTGGATGGCTACACCTTC
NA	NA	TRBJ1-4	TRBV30	CAWSRQGNEKLFF	TGTGCCTGGAGTCGGCAGGGTAATGAAAAACTGTTTTTT
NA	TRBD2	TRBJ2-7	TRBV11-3	CASSLTSVYEQYF	TGTGCCAGCAGCCTGACTAGCGTCTACGAGCAGTACTTC
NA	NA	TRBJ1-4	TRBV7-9	CASSPGVTTNEKLFF	TGTGCCAGCAGCCCCGGAGTTACAACTAATGAAAAACTGTTTTTT
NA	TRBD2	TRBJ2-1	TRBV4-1	CASSQVGTSGRNEQFF	TGCGCCAGCAGCCAAGTAGGTACTAGCGGGAGGAATGAGCAGTTCTTC
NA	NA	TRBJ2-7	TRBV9	CASSEGGGAFEQYF	TGTGCCAGCAGCGAGGGGGGGGGCGCATTTGAGCAGTACTTC
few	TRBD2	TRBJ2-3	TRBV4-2	CASSQGGRAPDTQYF	TGTGCCAGCAGCCAAGGGGGGAGGGCCCCAGATACGCAGTATTTT
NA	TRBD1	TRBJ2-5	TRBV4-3	CASSQYQGAGQETQYF	TGCGCCAGCAGCCAATACCAGGGGGCTGGCCAAGAGACCCAGTACTTC
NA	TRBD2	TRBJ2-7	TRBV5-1	CASSTGVLAGAYEQYF	TGCGCCAGCAGCACGGGGGTGCTAGCGGGGGCCTACGAGCAGTACTTC
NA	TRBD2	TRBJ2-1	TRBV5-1	CASSLARTSGGTYNEQFF	TGCGCCAGCAGCTTGGCCAGGACTAGCGGGGGTACCTACAATGAGCAGTTCTTC
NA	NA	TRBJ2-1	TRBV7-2	CASRPASAGIYNEQFF	TGTGCCAGCAGACCAGCCTCCGCGGGAATCTACAATGAGCAGTTCTTC
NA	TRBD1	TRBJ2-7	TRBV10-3	CAISEYRDRPYEQYF	TGTGCCATCAGTGAGTACCGGGACAGGCCTTACGAGCAGTACTTC
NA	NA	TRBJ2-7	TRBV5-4	CASSSKGGRAYEQYF	TGTGCCAGCAGCTCAAAGGGGGGGCGGGCCTACGAGCAGTACTTC
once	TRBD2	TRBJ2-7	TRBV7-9	CASPDYKRESYEQYF	TGTGCCAGCCCCGACTATAAGCGGGAGTCCTACGAGCAGTACTTC
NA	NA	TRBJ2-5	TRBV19	CASRQSGSGETQYF	TGTGCCAGTAGACAAAGCGGTTCGGGGGAGACCCAGTACTTC
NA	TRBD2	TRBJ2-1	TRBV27	CASRAGTSGGVGEQFF	TGTGCCAGCAGGGCCGGGACTAGCGGGGGGGTAGGTGAGCAGTTCTTC
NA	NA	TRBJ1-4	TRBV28	CASRRSGEANEKLFF	TGTGCCAGCAGACGATCGGGGGAGGCTAATGAAAAACTGTTTTTT
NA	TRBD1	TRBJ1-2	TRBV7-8	CASSPGTGFSYGYTF	TGTGCCAGCAGCCCCGGGACAGGGTTCTCGTATGGCTACACCTTC
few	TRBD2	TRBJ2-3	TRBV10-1	CASRGLAGDTQYF	TGCGCCAGCAGGGGACTAGCCGGAGATACGCAGTATTTT
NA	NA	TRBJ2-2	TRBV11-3	CASTQMGGRSTGELFF	TGTGCCAGCACTCAAATGGGGGGGCGGAGCACCGGGGAGCTGTTTTTT
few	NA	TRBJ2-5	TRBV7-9	CASSRQGGETQYF	TGTGCCAGCAGCCGACAGGGAGGTGAGACCCAGTACTTC
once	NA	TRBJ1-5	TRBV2	CASRLDSRENQPQHF	TGTGCCAGCAGACTGGACAGCCGAGAGAATCAGCCCCAGCATTTT
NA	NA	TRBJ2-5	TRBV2	CASSEATGFSETQYF	TGTGCCAGCAGTGAAGCGACGGGGTTTAGCGAGACCCAGTACTTC
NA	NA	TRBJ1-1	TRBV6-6	CASSYMGDTEAFF	TGTGCCAGCAGTTATATGGGCGACACTGAAGCTTTCTTT
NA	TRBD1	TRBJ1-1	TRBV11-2	CASSHQGAGAFF	TGTGCCAGCAGCCATCAGGGGGCGGGGGCTTTCTTT
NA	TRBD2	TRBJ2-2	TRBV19	CASMQGLAVTGELFF	TGTGCCAGTATGCAGGGACTAGCGGTTACCGGGGAGCTGTTTTTT
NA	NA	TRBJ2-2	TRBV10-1	CASSETYTVGGELFF	TGCGCCAGCAGTGAGACCTATACGGTTGGCGGGGAGCTGTTTTTT
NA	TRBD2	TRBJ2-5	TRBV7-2	CASSVTSGGTQETQYF	TGTGCCAGCAGCGTAACTAGCGGGGGGACCCAAGAGACCCAGTACTTC
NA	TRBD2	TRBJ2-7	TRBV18	CASSPGRPEQYF	TGTGCCAGCTCGCCCGGGAGGCCCGAGCAGTACTTC
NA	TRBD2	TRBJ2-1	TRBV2	CASSERLADYNEQFF	TGTGCCAGCAGTGAGAGACTAGCGGACTACAATGAGCAGTTCTTC
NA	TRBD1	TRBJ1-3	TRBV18	CASSPGTDPGNTIYF	TGTGCCAGCTCACCAGGGACAGACCCTGGAAACACCATATATTTT
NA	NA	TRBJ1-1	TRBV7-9	CSSSEEHYTGNSEAFF	TGTTCCAGCAGCGAGGAACATTATACGGGAAATTCTGAAGCTTTCTTT
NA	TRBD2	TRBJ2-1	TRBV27	CASSRRLAGLSYNEQFF	TGTGCCAGCAGTCGTCGACTAGCGGGGTTATCCTACAATGAGCAGTTCTTC
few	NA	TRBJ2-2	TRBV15	CATSRVSGVTGELFF	TGTGCCACCAGCAGAGTATCAGGGGTTACCGGGGAGCTGTTTTTT
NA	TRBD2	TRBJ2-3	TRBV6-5	CASSYSAGGTDTQYF	TGTGCCAGCAGTTACTCGGCGGGGGGCACAGATACGCAGTATTTT
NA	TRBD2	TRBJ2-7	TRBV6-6	CASRLRPSSGTYEQYF	TGTGCCAGCAGACTCAGACCCTCTAGCGGGACCTACGAGCAGTACTTC
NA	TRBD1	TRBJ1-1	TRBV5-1	CASILVGGSNEAFF	TGCGCCAGCATCTTGGTAGGGGGCAGCAATGAAGCTTTCTTT
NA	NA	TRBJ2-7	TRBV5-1	CASSLLASGSEQYF	TGCGCCAGCAGCTTGCTAGCGTCGGGGTCCGAGCAGTACTTC
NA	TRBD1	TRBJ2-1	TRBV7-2	CASSAGQGVSYNEQFF	TGTGCCAGCAGCGCGGGACAGGGGGTCTCCTACAATGAGCAGTTCTTC
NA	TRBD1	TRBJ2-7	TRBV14	CASSQTGGAYVYEQYF	TGTGCCAGCAGCCAAACAGGGGGCGCGTATGTTTACGAGCAGTACTTC
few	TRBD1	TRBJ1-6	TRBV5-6	CASSLGQGASPLHF	TGTGCCAGCAGCTTGGGACAGGGCGCCTCACCCCTCCACTTT
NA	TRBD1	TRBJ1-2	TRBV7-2	CASSPGTGWHGYTF	TGTGCCAGCAGCCCGGGGACAGGGTGGCATGGCTACACCTTC
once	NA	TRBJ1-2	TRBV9	CASSVATGGLYGYTF	TGTGCCAGCAGCGTAGCTACGGGAGGCCTATATGGCTACACCTTC
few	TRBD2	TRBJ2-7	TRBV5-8	CASSLEGSGRIYEQYF	TGTGCCAGCAGCTTAGAGGGTAGCGGGAGAATCTACGAGCAGTACTTC
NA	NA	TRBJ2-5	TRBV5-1	CASSLGTQGGTQYF	TGCGCCAGCAGCTTGGGGACCCAGGGAGGTACCCAGTACTTC
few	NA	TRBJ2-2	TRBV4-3	CASSQVGRGSVGELFF	TGCGCCAGCAGCCAAGTCGGTCGGGGGAGTGTCGGGGAGCTGTTTTTT
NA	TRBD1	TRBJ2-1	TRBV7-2	CASSFYRGDNEQFF	TGTGCCAGCAGCTTTTACAGGGGGGACAATGAGCAGTTCTTC
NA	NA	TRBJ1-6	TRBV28	CASSLSGQGDSPLHF	TGTGCCAGCAGTTTAAGCGGGCAGGGAGATTCACCCCTCCACTTT